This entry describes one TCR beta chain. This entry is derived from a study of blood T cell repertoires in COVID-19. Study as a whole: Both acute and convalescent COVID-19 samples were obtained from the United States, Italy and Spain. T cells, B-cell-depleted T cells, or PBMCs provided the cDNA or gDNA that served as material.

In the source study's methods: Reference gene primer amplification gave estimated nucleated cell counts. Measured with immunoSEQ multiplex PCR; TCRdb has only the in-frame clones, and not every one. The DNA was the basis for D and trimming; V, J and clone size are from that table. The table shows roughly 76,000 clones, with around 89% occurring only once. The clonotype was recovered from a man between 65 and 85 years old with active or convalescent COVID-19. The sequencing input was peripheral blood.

As DNA, the CDR3 is TGTGCCAGCAGCTTGCTTACCGGGGGCAATCAGCCCCAGCATTTT. It translates to CASSLLTGGNQPQHF. The chain couples TRBV5-6 to TRBJ1-5; no clear D. Germline loops: CDR1 SGHDT, CDR2 YYEEEE. This CDR3 has 15 amino acids. The ends were cut back, 1 base at V and 2 bases at J, with 10 bases in the middle.